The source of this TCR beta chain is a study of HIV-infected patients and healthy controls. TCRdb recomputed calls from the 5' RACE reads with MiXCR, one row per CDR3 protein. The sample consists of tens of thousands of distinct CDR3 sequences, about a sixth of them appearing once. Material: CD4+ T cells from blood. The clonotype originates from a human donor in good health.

The CDR3 sequence is CASSFTSGSTDTQYF. The CDR3 bases are TGTGCCAGCAGCTTCACTAGCGGGAGCACAGATACGCAGTATTTT. This chain links TRBV11-3 with TRBJ2-3; 9 nucleotides agree with TRBD2. This CDR3 region has 15 residues. Germline V lookup: CDR1 SGHNT, CDR2 YENEEA. V lost 3 bases and J lost 0; bases outside the gene matches: 1. The whole variable domain, filled in from reference TRBV11-3 and TRBJ2-3, reads EAGVVQSPRYKIIEKKQPVAFWCNPISGHNTLYWYLQNLGQGPELLIRYENEEAVDDSQLPKDRFSAERLKGVDSTLKIQPAELGDSAVYLCASSFTSGSTDTQYFGPGTRLTVL.